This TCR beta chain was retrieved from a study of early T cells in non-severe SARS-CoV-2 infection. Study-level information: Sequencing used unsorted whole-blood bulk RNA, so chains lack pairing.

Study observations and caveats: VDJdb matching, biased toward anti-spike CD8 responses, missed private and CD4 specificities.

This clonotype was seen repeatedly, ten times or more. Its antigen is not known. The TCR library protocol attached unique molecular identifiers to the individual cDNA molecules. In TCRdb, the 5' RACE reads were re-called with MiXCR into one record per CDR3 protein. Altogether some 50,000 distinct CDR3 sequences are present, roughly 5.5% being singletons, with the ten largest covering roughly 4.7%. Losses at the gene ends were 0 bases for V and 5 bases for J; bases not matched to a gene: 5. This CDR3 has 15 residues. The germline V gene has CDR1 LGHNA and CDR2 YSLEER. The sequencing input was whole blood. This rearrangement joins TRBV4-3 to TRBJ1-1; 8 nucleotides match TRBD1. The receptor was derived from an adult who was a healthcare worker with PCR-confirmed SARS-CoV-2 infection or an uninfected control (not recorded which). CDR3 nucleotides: TGCGCCAGCAGCCAAGATCTCACAGGGGGGACTGAAGCTTTCTTT. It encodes CASSQDLTGGTEAFF.